The sequence of this TCR beta chain was determined in a study of cytomegalovirus exposure and HLA in healthy donors. Study-wide results and caveats: In the analysis, some V segments, TRBV6-2 and TRBV6-3 included, were excluded as indistinguishable. In a later analysis, TCR beta V- and J-gene trimming was associated with a missense DCLRE1C variant.

The CDR3 has 11 amino acids. Between the trimmed V and J ends, which lost 8 bases and 5 bases, there was a span of 10 bases. Germline-derived CDR1 and CDR2 are DFQATT and SNEGSKA (reference sequence). Primers for the PCR totalled 60 Vbeta and 13 Jbeta. The authors' processing: In a later analysis, of around 83 million unique beta chains, about 12 million appeared in at least two donors. Generated by immunoSEQ multiplex PCR, the TCRdb table keeps only in-frame clones and is missing some. V and J calls plus clone size are reproduced from that table; the DNA served to infer D and trimming. Altogether over 100,000 clones are present, approximately 80% being singletons, with the ten largest covering 2.2%. A note on this clone: Its antigen remains unidentified.

This sequence originates from a woman aged 25-40 years in good health and CMV-seronegative. V gene TRBV20-1 combines with J gene TRBJ2-1; D is uncertain. Sequencing used PBMCs. The CDR3 here is CSPARDNEQFF. The CDR3 region has the DNA TGCAGTCCGGCTAGAGACAATGAGCAGTTCTTC.